A single T cell receptor (beta chain) is shown here with its context. Per the authors' pipeline: Nucleated cell counts were estimated from reference gene primer amplification. Using immunoSEQ multiplex PCR, the repertoire was profiled, and TCRdb retains in-frame clones only, with some absent. The DNA gave D and trimming, while V, J and clone size come from that table. Among some 60,000 clones, approximately 91% were seen once, and the ten largest hold around 2.3%. The source of the sample is a study of blood T cell repertoires in COVID-19. CDR1 and CDR2 from the germline V gene are MNHEY and SMNVEV (reference sequence). Trimming shortened V by 3 bases and J by 1 base, and 12 bases separated the two germline ends. There are 15 residues in the CDR3.

This chain joins TRBV27 and TRBJ1-1; tentatively, D is TRBD1 (6 bases). The specimen sequenced was peripheral blood. This sequence was found in a man in his sixties with acute or convalescent COVID-19. The CDR3 DNA sequence: TGTGCCAGCAGTTTCTCTGGGGGCGCGAACACTGAAGCTTTCTTT. Its translation: CASSFSGGANTEAFF.